Sequencing of this TCR beta chain was carried out in a study of T cells in Graves' hyperthyroidism and ophthalmopathy. V was cut by 0 bases and J by 9 bases, with 9 bases left in between. The CDR3 spans 14 residues. In germline, CDR1 is ENHRY, CDR2 SYGVKD. Amplification of TCR beta CDR3 regions was performed using RNA transcripts as template. HTBI primers were the set used in a first-round RT-PCR of the TCR CDR3. Using its own MiXCR run on the multiplex PCR reads, TCRdb lists one record per CDR3 protein. In the table there are about 250,000 distinct CDR3 sequences, approximately 23% of which are singletons. PBMCs were sourced from less than 13 ml fresh peripheral blood. This clonotype was seen many times.

The clonotype originates from a man aged 25 to 40 with Graves' ophthalmopathy. Sequencing input: blood. The chain recombines TRBV10-3 with TRBJ1-6, with no clear D. The CDR3 loop is CAISESQSSSPLHF. CDR3 sequence (DNA): TGTGCCATCAGTGAGTCCCAATCCAGTTCACCCCTCCACTTT.